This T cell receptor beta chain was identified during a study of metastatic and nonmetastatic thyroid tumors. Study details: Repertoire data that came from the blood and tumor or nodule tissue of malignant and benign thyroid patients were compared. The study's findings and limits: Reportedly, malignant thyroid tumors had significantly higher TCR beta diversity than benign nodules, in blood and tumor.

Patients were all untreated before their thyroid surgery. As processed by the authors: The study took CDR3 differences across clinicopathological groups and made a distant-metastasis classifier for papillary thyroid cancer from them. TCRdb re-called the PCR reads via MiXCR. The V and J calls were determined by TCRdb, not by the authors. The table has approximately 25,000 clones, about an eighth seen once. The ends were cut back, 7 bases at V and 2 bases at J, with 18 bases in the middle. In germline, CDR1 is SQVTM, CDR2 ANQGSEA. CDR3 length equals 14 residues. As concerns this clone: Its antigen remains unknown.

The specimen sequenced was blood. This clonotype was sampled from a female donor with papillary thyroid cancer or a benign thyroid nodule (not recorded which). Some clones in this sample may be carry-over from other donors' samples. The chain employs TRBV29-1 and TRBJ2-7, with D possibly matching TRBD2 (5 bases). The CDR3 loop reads CSAASGLRAYEQYF. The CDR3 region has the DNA TGCAGCGCGGCGTCCGGACTGAGAGCCTACGAGCAGTACTTC.